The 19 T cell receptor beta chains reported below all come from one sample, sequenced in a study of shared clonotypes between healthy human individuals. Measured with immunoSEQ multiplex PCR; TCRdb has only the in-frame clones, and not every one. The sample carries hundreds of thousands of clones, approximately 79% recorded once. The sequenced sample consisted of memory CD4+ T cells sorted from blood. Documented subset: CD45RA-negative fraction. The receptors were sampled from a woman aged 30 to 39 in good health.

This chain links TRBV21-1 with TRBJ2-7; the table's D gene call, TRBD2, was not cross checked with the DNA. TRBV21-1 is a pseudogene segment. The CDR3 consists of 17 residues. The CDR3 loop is CASSKRRSVGISYEQYF. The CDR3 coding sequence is TGTGCCAGCAGCAAAAGGAGGTCGGTCGGCATTTCCTACGAGCAGTACTTC.

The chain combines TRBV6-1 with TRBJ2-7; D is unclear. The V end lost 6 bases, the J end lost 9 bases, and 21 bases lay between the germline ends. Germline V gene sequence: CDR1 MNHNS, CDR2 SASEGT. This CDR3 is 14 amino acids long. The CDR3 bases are TGTGCCAGCAGGGATAGGTCACTCCTCCGAAGGCAGTACTTC. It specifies CASRDRSLLRRQYF.

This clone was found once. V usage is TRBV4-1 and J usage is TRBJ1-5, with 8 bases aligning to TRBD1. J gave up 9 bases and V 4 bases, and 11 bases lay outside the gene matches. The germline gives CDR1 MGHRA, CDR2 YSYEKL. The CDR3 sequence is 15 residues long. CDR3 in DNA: TGCGCCAGCAGCCCCCGGACAGGGAAGGATTGGCCCCAGCATTTT. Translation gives CASSPRTGKDWPQHF.

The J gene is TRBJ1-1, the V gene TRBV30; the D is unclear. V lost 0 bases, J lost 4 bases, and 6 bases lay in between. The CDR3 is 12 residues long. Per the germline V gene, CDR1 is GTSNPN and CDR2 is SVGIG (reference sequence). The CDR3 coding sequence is TGTGCCTGGAGTGTTAGGCTCACTGAAGCTTTCTTT. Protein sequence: CAWSVRLTEAFF.

The chain's CDR3 is CASFRGMNTEAFF. The CDR3 nucleotides read TGTGCCAGCTTTCGTGGTATGAACACTGAAGCTTTCTTT. The J gene is TRBJ1-1, the V gene TRBV6-5; D is unclear. V lost 8 bases to trimming and J lost 0 bases, with 10 bases between them. The CDR3 length is 13 residues. The V gene's germline CDR1 is MNHEY and CDR2 SVGAGI.

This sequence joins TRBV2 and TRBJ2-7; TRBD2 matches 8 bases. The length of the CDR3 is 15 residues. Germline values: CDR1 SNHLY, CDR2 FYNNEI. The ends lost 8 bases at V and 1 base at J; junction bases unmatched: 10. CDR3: CASARTGGKSYEQYF. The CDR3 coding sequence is TGTGCCAGCGCCCGAACGGGGGGGAAATCCTACGAGCAGTACTTC.

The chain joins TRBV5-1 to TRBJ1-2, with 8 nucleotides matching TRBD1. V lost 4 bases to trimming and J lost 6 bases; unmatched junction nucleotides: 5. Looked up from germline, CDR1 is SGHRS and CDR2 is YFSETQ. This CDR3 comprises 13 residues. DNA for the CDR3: TGCGCCAGCAGCGACAGGGGCGGGGATGGCTACACCTTC. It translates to CASSDRGGDGYTF.

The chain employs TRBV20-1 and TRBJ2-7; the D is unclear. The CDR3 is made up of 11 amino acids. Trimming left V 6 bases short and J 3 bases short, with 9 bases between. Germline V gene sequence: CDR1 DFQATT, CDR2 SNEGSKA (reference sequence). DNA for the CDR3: TGCAGTGCCGATTCTTTCTACGAGCAGTACTTC. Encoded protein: CSADSFYEQYF.

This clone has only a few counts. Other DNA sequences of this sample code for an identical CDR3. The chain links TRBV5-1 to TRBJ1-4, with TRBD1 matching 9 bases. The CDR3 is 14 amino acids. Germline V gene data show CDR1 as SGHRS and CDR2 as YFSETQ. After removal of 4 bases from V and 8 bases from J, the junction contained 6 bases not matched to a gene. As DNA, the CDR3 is TGCGCCAGCAGCATGGGACAGGGAGGGGAAAAACTGTTTTTT. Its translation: CASSMGQGGEKLFF.

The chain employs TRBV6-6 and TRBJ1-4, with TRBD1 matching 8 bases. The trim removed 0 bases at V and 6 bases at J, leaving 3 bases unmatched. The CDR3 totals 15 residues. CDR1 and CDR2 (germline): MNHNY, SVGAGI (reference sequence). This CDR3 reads CASSYSRGQDEKLFF. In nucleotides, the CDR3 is TGTGCCAGCAGTTACTCCAGGGGGCAGGATGAAAAACTGTTTTTT.

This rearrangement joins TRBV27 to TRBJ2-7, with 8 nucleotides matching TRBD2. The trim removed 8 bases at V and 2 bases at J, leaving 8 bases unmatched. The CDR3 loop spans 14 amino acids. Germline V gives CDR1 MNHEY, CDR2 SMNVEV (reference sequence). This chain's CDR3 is CASSRGGGAYEQYF. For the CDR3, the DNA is TGTGCCAGCTCTCGGGGGGGAGGAGCCTACGAGCAGTACTTC.

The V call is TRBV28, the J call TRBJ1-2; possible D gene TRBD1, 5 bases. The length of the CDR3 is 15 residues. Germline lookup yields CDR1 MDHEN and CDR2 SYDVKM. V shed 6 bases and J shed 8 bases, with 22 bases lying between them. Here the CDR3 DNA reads TGTGCCAGCAGGGATCGGGACCTCCTCGTGGGAGGCTACACCTTC. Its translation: CASRDRDLLVGGYTF.

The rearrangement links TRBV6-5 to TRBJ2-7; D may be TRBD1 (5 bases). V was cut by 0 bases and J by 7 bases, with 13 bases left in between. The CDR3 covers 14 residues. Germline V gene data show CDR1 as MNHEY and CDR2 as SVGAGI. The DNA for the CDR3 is TGTGCCAGCAGTTACTCAGCAGGGTACGGGGAGCAGTACTTC. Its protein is CASSYSAGYGEQYF.

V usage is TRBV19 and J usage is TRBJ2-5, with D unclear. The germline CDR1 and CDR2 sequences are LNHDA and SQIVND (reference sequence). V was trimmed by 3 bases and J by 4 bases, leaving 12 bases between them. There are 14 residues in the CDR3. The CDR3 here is CASSMDPLGETQYF. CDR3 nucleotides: TGTGCCAGTAGTATGGACCCCCTGGGAGAGACCCAGTACTTC.

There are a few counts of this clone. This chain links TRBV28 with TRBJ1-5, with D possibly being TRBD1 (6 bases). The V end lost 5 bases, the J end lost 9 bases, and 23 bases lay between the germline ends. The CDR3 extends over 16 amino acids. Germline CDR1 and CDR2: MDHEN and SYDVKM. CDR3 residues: CASSRIRGVGESPQHF. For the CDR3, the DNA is TGTGCCAGCAGTAGAATCAGGGGTGTCGGGGAATCGCCCCAGCATTTT.

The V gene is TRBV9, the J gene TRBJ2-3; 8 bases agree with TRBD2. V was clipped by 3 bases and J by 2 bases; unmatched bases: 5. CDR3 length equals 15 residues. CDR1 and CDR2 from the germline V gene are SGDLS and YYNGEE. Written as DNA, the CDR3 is TGTGCCAGCAGCGCGACTAGCGAGAACACAGATACGCAGTATTTT. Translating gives CASSATSENTDTQYF.

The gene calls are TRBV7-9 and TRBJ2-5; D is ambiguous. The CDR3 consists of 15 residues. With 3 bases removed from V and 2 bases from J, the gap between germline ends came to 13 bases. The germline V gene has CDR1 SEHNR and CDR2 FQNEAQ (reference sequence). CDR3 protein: CASSFSLGSQETQYF. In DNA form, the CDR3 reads TGTGCCAGCAGCTTTAGCCTGGGAAGTCAAGAGACCCAGTACTTC.

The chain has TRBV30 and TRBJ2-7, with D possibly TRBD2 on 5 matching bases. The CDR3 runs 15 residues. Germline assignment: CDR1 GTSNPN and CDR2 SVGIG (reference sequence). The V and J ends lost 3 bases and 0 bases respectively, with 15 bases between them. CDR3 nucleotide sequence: TGTGCCTGGAGCAAAACGGGGTCCGCCTCCTACGAGCAGTACTTC. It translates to CAWSKTGSASYEQYF.

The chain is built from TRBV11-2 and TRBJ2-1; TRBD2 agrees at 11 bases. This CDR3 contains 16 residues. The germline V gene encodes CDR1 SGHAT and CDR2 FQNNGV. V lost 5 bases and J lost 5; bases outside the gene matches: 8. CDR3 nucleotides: TGTGCCAGCAGCACATATAGCGGGAGGGCCCACAATGAGCAGTTCTTC. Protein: CASSTYSGRAHNEQFF.